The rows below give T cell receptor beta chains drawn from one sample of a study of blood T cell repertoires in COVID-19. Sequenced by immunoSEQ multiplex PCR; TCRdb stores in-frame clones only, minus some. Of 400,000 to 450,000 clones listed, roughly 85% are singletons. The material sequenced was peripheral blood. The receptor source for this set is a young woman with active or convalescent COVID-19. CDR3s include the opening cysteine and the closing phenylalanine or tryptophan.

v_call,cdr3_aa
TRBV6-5,CASSSSGGASEQFF
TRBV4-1,CASSQDQEWETQYF
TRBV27,CASSLDTGGTEAFF
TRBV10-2,CASSERRGEAFF
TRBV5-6,CASSLAVGELFF
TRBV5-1,CASSKGQGKNTEAFF
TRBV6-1,CASSEWVQGYEQYF
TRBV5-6,CASSLPSGGTTDTQYF
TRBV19,CASSIDSLTDEQYF
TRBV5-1,CASGGIAGTGDKRRNGYTF
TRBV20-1,CSALEGEKYF
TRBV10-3,CAISESGQGSYTF
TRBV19,CASSTQTSGPGLDEQFF
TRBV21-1,CASSSDRVADTQYF
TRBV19,CASSIQGQETYGYTF
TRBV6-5,CASSYSRDWTEAFF
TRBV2,CASSEGSLEGETQYF
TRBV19,CASTPNYNRGLNEKLFF
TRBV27,CASSTGRGFGTDTQYF
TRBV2,CASSGTGRDSVYEQFF
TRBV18,CASSPRQNTEAFF
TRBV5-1,CASSLSGRVTGELFF
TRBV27,CASSLAGSEQYF
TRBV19,CASSMVKGASAQPQHF
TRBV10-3,CAISGSGDGYTF
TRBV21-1,CASSDRDGENTEAFF
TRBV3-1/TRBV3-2,CASSQPGQSAFF
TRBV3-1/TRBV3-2,CASSPGTGGNYGYTF
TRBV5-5,CASSLGSSGTGNEQYF
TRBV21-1,CASSKGKGLRWYGYTF
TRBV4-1,CASSPNREEGYGYTF
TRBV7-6,CASSINRGLGGNTIYF
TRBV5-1,CASSLVGEGPPYEQYF
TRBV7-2,CASSLARTSGQETQYF
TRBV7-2,CASSINSGRAFSGANVLTF
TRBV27,CASRPGLDTGELFF
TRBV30,CAWSAGTGNSGANVLTF
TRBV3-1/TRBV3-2,CASSQDHRTGMHNEQFF
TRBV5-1,CASSFTGMNTGELFF
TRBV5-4,CASSFDPSYEQYF
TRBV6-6,CASSYASGSTYEQYF
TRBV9,CASTLGGANTGELFF
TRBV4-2,CASSQDGGGRSYEQYF
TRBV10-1,CASSRTSGSYEQYF
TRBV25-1,CASSAGGGTYQPQHF
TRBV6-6,CASRQQGGTEAFF
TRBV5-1,CASSLATGYQPQHF
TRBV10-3,CAISESGTGQSNSPLHF
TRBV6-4,CASSFTTNTGELFF
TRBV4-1,CASSQDYGGTEAFF
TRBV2,CASSPHIEGQFF